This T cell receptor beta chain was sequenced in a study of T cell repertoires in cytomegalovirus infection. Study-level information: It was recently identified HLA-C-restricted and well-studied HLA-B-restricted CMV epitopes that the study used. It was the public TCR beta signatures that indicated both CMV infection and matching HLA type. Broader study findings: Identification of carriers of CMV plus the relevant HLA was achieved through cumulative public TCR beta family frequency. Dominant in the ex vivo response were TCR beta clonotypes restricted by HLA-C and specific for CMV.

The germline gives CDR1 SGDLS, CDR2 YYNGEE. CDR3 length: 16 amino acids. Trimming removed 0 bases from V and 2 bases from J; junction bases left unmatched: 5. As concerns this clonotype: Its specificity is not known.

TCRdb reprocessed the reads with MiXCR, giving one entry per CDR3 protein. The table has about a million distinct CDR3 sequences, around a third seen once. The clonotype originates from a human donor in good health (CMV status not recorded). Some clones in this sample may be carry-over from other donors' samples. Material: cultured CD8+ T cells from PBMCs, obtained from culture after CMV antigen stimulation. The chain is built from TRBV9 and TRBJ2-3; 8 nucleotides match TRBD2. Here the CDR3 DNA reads TGTGCCAGCAGCGTAGGAGCGGGAGACCCCACAGATACGCAGTATTTT. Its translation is CASSVGAGDPTDTQYF.